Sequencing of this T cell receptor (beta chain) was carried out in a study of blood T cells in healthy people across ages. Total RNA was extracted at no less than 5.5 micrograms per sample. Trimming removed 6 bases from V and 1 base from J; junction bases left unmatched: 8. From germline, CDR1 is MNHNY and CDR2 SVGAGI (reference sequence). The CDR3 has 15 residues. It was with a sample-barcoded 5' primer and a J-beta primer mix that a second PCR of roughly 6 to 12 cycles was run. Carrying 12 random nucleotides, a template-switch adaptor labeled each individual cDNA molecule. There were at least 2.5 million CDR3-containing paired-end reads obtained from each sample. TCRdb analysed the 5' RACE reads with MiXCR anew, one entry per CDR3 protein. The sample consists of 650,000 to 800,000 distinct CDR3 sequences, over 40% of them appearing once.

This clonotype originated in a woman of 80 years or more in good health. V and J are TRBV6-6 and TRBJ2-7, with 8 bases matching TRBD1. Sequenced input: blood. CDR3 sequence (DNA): TGTGCCAGCAGCACAGGACAGGGCCTTTCCTACGAGCAGTACTTC. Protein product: CASSTGQGLSYEQYF.